One and the same sample provided the 30 T cell receptor beta chains below, sequenced in a study of shared clonotypes between healthy human individuals. The protocol was immunoSEQ multiplex PCR, while the TCRdb copy is restricted to in-frame clones and leaves out a portion. The repertoire consists of roughly 2.6 million clones, with around nine tenths occurring once and the leading ten covering 0.13% to 0.15%. The specimen sequenced was naive CD4+ T cells sorted from blood. The subset was: CD45RA+ positively selected. The receptors were sampled from a man aged 18 to 29 in good health.

The gene calls are TRBV5-1 and TRBJ2-3, with D possibly being TRBD1 or TRBD2 (5 bases each). There are 14 residues in the CDR3. V gave up 3 bases and J gave up 2 bases, with 10 bases separating them. The germline CDR1 and CDR2 sequences are SGHRS and YFSETQ. The CDR3 reads CASSWGKPTDTQYF. The CDR3 coding sequence is TGCGCCAGCAGCTGGGGGAAGCCCACAGATACGCAGTATTTT.

This rearrangement joins TRBV9 to TRBJ2-5; D might be TRBD1 or TRBD2, each matching 5 bases. V gave up 4 bases and J gave up 5 bases, with 21 bases separating them. Germline V CDR1 and CDR2: SGDLS, YYNGEE. The CDR3 extends over 16 amino acids. The CDR3 protein is CASSPREGPVGETQYF. The DNA of the CDR3 is TGTGCCAGCAGCCCTCGTGAGGGACCCGTAGGGGAGACCCAGTACTTC.

This clone was detected only once. The chain recombines TRBV2 with TRBJ1-1, with a possible D match to TRBD1 (5 bases). V dropped 0 bases and J dropped 12 bases, with 8 bases sitting between them. Germline V gene lookup returns CDR1 SNHLY and CDR2 FYNNEI. This CDR3 has 11 amino acids. CDR3 bases: TGTGCCAGCAGTGAAGCCCGGGGACCTTTCTTT. This sequence encodes CASSEARGPFF. Drawing the rest from reference TRBV2 and TRBJ1-1, the complete variable domain is EPEVTQTPSHQVTQMGQEVILRCVPISNHLYFYWYRQILGQKVEFLVSFYNNEISEKSEIFDDQFSVERPDGSNFTLKIRSTKLEDSAMYFCASSEARGPFFGQGTRLTVV.

Regarding this clone: The sample has other DNA sequences that encode this CDR3 too. This chain connects TRBV11-2 to TRBJ1-6; D might be TRBD1 (6 bases). Germline CDR1 is SGHAT and CDR2 is FQNNGV. The CDR3 runs 14 residues. The V and J ends lost 5 bases and 10 bases respectively, with 15 bases between them. The CDR3 nucleotides read TGTGCCAGCAGCCCGCAGGGAGGGGGATCACCCCTCCACTTT. It specifies CASSPQGGGSPLHF.

The gene calls are TRBV5-8 and TRBJ2-3, with D maybe TRBD1 (5 bases). V lost 3 bases, J lost 1 base, and 12 bases lay in between. CDR1 SGHTS and CDR2 YDEGEE come from the germline V gene. The CDR3 is made up of 15 amino acids. The CDR3 DNA is TGTGCCAGCAGCTCCTACTTACAGGGCACAGATACGCAGTATTTT. Amino acid sequence: CASSSYLQGTDTQYF.

The chain uses TRBV27 and TRBJ1-2; D is undetermined. The CDR3 loop spans 15 amino acids. Per germline, CDR1 MNHEY and CDR2 SMNVEV (reference sequence). The ends were cut back, 3 bases at V and 6 bases at J, with 17 bases in the middle. The CDR3 coding sequence is TGTGCCAGCAGTTTGCTGATGGGGTTCAAAGATGGCTACACCTTC. Translation: CASSLLMGFKDGYTF.

The rearrangement links TRBV18 to TRBJ1-1; the D gene is possibly TRBD1 (5 bases). The CDR3 covers 14 residues. V shed 7 bases and J shed 4 bases, with 16 bases lying between them. Germline assignment: CDR1 KGHSH and CDR2 LQKENI. CDR3 sequence (DNA): TGTGCCAGCTGCCTGACAGCTCGGCTCACTGAAGCTTTCTTT. It is translated as CASCLTARLTEAFF.

The J gene is TRBJ2-7, the V gene TRBV18; D ambiguous. Germline assignment: CDR1 KGHSH and CDR2 LQKENI. Trimming pared 1 base from V and 0 bases from J, leaving 16 bases between. CDR3 size: 17 residues. The chain's CDR3 is CASSPRAVKVTSYEQYF. CDR3 bases: TGTGCCAGCTCACCACGAGCAGTGAAGGTAACCTCCTACGAGCAGTACTTC.

The chain is built from TRBV5-1 and TRBJ2-1; the match to TRBD2 covers 14 bases. Unmatched junction bases numbered 0, after V lost 4 bases and J lost 3 bases. The CDR3 is made up of 15 amino acids. CDR1 is SGHRS, CDR2 YFSETQ, per germline. As DNA, the CDR3 is TGCGCCAGCAGCGGGACTAGCGGGAGCTACAATGAGCAGTTCTTC. Its translation: CASSGTSGSYNEQFF. Full variable domain (outside the CDR3, taken from reference TRBV5-1 and TRBJ2-1): KAGVTQTPRYLIKTRGQQVTLSCSPISGHRSVSWYQQTPGQGLQFLFEYFSETQRNKGNFPGRFSGRQFSNSRSEMNVSTLELGDSALYLCASSGTSGSYNEQFFGPGTRLTVL.

The chain employs TRBV5-1 and TRBJ2-1, with TRBD2 as a possible D gene (5 bases). There are 14 residues in the CDR3. V dropped 4 bases and J dropped 3 bases, with 11 bases sitting between them. Germline V gene lookup returns CDR1 SGHRS and CDR2 YFSETQ. The CDR3 DNA reads as TGCGCCAGCAGCCCAATCGGACTCTACAATGAGCAGTTCTTC. This codes for CASSPIGLYNEQFF. The whole variable domain, remainder taken from reference TRBV5-1 and TRBJ2-1, is KAGVTQTPRYLIKTRGQQVTLSCSPISGHRSVSWYQQTPGQGLQFLFEYFSETQRNKGNFPGRFSGRQFSNSRSEMNVSTLELGDSALYLCASSPIGLYNEQFFGPGTRLTVL.

This chain joins TRBV10-3 and TRBJ2-3; tentatively, D is TRBD1 (6 bases). This CDR3 contains 14 residues. Germline V gene data show CDR1 as ENHRY and CDR2 as SYGVKD. Trimming took 6 bases from V and 3 from J, leaving 13 bases between them. The CDR3: CAIRGTTRTDTQYF. The CDR3 nucleotides are TGTGCCATCAGGGGGACAACGAGGACAGATACGCAGTATTTT.

The CDR3: CASSFEGNIGEQYF. CDR3 in DNA: TGCGCCAGCAGCTTTGAGGGTAATATAGGAGAGCAGTACTTC. The V and J genes are TRBV5-1 and TRBJ2-7, with D possibly matching TRBD2 (5 bases). The CDR3 sequence is 14 residues long. V was clipped by 2 bases and J by 7 bases, with 16 bases between them. CDR1 is SGHRS and CDR2 is YFSETQ in the germline V gene.

The V and J genes are TRBV5-6 and TRBJ1-5; perhaps TRBD1 as D (5 bases). V was trimmed by 1 base and J by 2 bases, leaving 13 bases between them. CDR1 is SGHDT, CDR2 YYEEEE, per germline. The CDR3 length is 16 residues. The CDR3 sequence is CASSLHSPGRNQPQHF. The CDR3 bases are TGTGCCAGCAGCTTGCATTCACCAGGGCGCAATCAGCCCCAGCATTTT.

Only a few counts were recorded for this clone. This chain joins TRBV19 and TRBJ1-5, with TRBD1 identical over 8 bases. Losses at the gene ends were 4 bases for V and 7 bases for J; bases not matched to a gene: 9. The CDR3 is made up of 15 amino acids. The germline V gene has CDR1 LNHDA and CDR2 SQIVND (reference sequence). CDR3 protein: CASSTGQASWQPQHF. CDR3 bases: TGTGCCAGTAGTACGGGACAGGCATCTTGGCAGCCCCAGCATTTT.

This clone is a singleton in its sample. V usage is TRBV6-5 and J usage is TRBJ1-5; no clear D gene. The CDR3 runs to 13 residues. The germline V gene has CDR1 MNHEY and CDR2 SVGAGI. Trimming cost V 6 bases and J 4 bases, with 10 bases left between them. The DNA of the CDR3 is TGTGCCAGCAGCCTACTCGAAAATCAGCCCCAGCATTTT. It translates to CASSLLENQPQHF.

Comments on this clone: At one end, the junction sequence differs from germline, possibly due to a read error. Within the sample, other DNA sequences also encode this same CDR3. The J gene is TRBJ2-3, the V gene TRBV5-1, with TRBD1 identical over 7 bases. The CDR3 is 13 amino acids. Germline CDR1 is SGHRS and CDR2 is YFSETQ. CDR3 loop: CASSLDRGDTQYF. The CDR3 DNA sequence: TGCGCCAGCAGCTTGGACAGGGGAGATACACAGTATTTT.

Concerning this clone itself: Within the sample, other DNA sequences also encode this same CDR3. V gene TRBV4-1 combines with J gene TRBJ2-7, with a tentative D call TRBD2 (5 bases). V was clipped by 1 base and J by 0 bases, with 7 bases between them. Germline-derived CDR1 and CDR2 are MGHRA and YSYEKL. The CDR3 totals 14 residues. This chain's CDR3 is CASSQVGSSYEQYF. In DNA form, the CDR3 reads TGCGCCAGCAGCCAAGTTGGGAGCTCCTACGAGCAGTACTTC.

The J gene is TRBJ1-1, the V gene TRBV30; TRBD1 matches 8 bases. Per germline, CDR1 GTSNPN and CDR2 SVGIG (reference sequence). Trimming took 2 bases from V and 1 from J; bases not matched to a gene: 9. The CDR3 has 16 amino acids. This CDR3 reads CAWSQGAKLRNTEAFF. The CDR3 coding sequence is TGTGCCTGGAGTCAGGGGGCGAAACTCAGGAACACTGAAGCTTTCTTT.

The V and J genes are TRBV2 and TRBJ1-1, with unresolved D. From germline, CDR1 is SNHLY and CDR2 FYNNEI. Between the trimmed V and J ends, which lost 0 bases and 1 base, there was a span of 6 bases. The CDR3 extends over 14 amino acids. CDR3 nucleotides: TGTGCCAGCAGTGAAGCGGTGGGGAACACTGAAGCTTTCTTT. The encoded protein is CASSEAVGNTEAFF.

The V call is TRBV14, the J call TRBJ2-1; 9 nucleotides match TRBD2. The CDR3 extends over 15 amino acids. The V gene's germline CDR1 is SGHDN and CDR2 FVKESK. V shed 4 bases, J shed 4 bases, and the junction held 5 bases outside the gene matches. The DNA for the CDR3 is TGTGCCAGCAGCCCTCAGCGGGGGGCATACAATGAGCAGTTCTTC. It codes for CASSPQRGAYNEQFF. The full variable domain, its missing parts supplied by reference TRBV14 and TRBJ2-1, is EAGVTQFPSHSVIEKGQTVTLRCDPISGHDNLYWYRRVMGKEIKFLLHFVKESKQDESGMPNNRFLAERTGGTYSTLKVQPAELEDSGVYFCASSPQRGAYNEQFFGPGTRLTVL.

The chain uses TRBV29-1 and TRBJ2-1, with D possibly being TRBD2 (7 bases). The V gene's germline CDR1 is SQVTM and CDR2 ANQGSEA. V was pared by 2 bases and J by 4 bases, with 18 bases between. The CDR3 length is 16 residues. The CDR3 sequence is CSVEIPGEGVYNEQFF. CDR3 sequence (DNA): TGCAGCGTTGAAATCCCGGGGGAGGGGGTTTACAATGAGCAGTTCTTC.

This clone came up a few times. The rearrangement links TRBV5-4 to TRBJ1-1, with D tentatively TRBD1 (5 bases). This CDR3 comprises 15 residues. V was pared by 1 base and J by 4 bases, with 14 bases between. Germline CDR1 and CDR2: SGHNT and YYREEE (reference sequence). The DNA for the CDR3 is TGTGCCAGCAGCTTGAGTCGGGCGGGGGTCACTGAAGCTTTCTTT. Its protein product is CASSLSRAGVTEAFF.

The chain joins TRBV30 to TRBJ1-1; D gene unclear. Trimming removed 0 bases from V and 4 bases from J, with 15 bases in between. Per germline, CDR1 GTSNPN and CDR2 SVGIG (reference sequence). The CDR3 sequence is 15 residues long. The CDR3 spells CAWSVSGSLGTEAFF. The CDR3 nucleotides are TGTGCCTGGAGTGTTTCGGGATCGCTGGGCACTGAAGCTTTCTTT.

V usage is TRBV29-1 and J usage is TRBJ2-2; a possible D gene is TRBD1 (6 bases). Trimming removed 7 bases at V and 0 bases at J, with 9 bases between. The V gene's germline CDR1 is SQVTM and CDR2 ANQGSEA. The CDR3 loop spans 13 amino acids. The chain's CDR3 is CSADRTNTGELFF. CDR3 coding DNA: TGCAGCGCTGACAGGACGAACACCGGGGAGCTGTTTTTT.

The chain joins TRBV5-4 to TRBJ2-7, with a tentative D call TRBD2 (7 bases). CDR3 size: 15 residues. V was trimmed by 3 bases and J by 0 bases, leaving 13 bases between them. Germline CDR1 reads SGHNT; CDR2 reads YYREEE (reference sequence). DNA of the CDR3: TGTGCCAGCAGCTGGAATGGGGGGGCCTCCTACGAGCAGTACTTC. It codes for CASSWNGGASYEQYF.

This sequence joins TRBV5-1 and TRBJ2-3; 13 nucleotides match TRBD2. J lost 8 bases, V lost 2 bases, and 8 bases had no gene match. Germline-derived CDR1 and CDR2 are SGHRS and YFSETQ. The CDR3 contains 16 residues. The CDR3 loop is CASSFTGLAGEGTQYF. For the CDR3, the DNA is TGCGCCAGCAGCTTTACTGGACTAGCGGGAGAAGGTACGCAGTATTTT.

The chain is built from TRBV9 and TRBJ2-2; TRBD1 aligns across 9 bases. This CDR3 spans 15 amino acids. In germline, CDR1 is SGDLS, CDR2 YYNGEE. V lost 8 bases to trimming and J lost 4 bases; unmatched junction nucleotides: 9. The CDR3 sequence: CASNVQGAATGELFF. In DNA, the CDR3 is TGTGCCAGTAACGTACAGGGGGCGGCCACCGGGGAGCTGTTTTTT.

This sequence joins TRBV4-3 and TRBJ1-2, with a tentative D call TRBD1 (5 bases). V gave up 0 bases and J gave up 4 bases, with 12 bases separating them. This CDR3 region has 15 residues. The germline gives CDR1 LGHNA, CDR2 YSLEER. This chain's CDR3 is CASSQEPRDPYGYTF. In nucleotides, the CDR3 is TGCGCCAGCAGCCAAGAACCCAGGGATCCCTATGGCTACACCTTC.

Comments on this clone: This sample also contains other DNA sequences that code for the same CDR3. The chain employs TRBV18 and TRBJ2-7; the D gene is possibly TRBD2 (6 bases). V shed 3 bases and J shed 2 bases, with 8 bases lying between them. The CDR3 contains 13 residues. Germline CDR1 reads KGHSH; CDR2 reads LQKENI. CDR3: CASSPGLAYEQYF. The CDR3 DNA follows: TGTGCCAGCTCACCGGGACTGGCCTACGAGCAGTACTTC.

The rearrangement links TRBV10-3 to TRBJ2-7; 7 bases fit TRBD1. The CDR3 length is 15 residues. Germline lookup yields CDR1 ENHRY and CDR2 SYGVKD. Trimming removed 5 bases from V and 2 bases from J; junction bases left unmatched: 9. In DNA, the CDR3 is TGTGCCATCAGTCAAAGCGGACAGGCGCCCTACGAGCAGTACTTC. Protein: CAISQSGQAPYEQYF.